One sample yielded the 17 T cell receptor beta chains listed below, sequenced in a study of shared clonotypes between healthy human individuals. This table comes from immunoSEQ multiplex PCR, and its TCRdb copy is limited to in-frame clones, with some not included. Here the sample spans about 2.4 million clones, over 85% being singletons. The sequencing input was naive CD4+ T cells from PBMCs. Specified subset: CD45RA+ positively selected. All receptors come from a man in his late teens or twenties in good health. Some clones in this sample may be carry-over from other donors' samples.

CDR3 DNA: TGTGCCAGCAGCTTAGTAGCGGGAGGCGGTGACAATGAGCAGTTCTTC. It encodes CASSLVAGGGDNEQFF. The chain couples TRBV5-4 to TRBJ2-1; 10 nucleotides agree with TRBD2. The trim removed 2 bases at V and 5 bases at J, leaving 7 bases unmatched. Germline CDR1 SGHNT, CDR2 YYREEE (reference sequence). The CDR3 spans 16 residues.

The CDR3: CASSLTGGEKLFF. CDR3 bases: TGCGCCAGCAGCCTGACAGGGGGGGAAAAACTGTTTTTT. The chain is built from TRBV4-1 and TRBJ1-4, with 9 nucleotides matching TRBD1. The CDR3 contains 13 residues. J lost 8 bases, V lost 4 bases, and 2 bases had no gene match. The V gene's germline CDR1 is MGHRA and CDR2 YSYEKL.

CDR3: CASSLRGQGAPGYTF. For the CDR3, the DNA is TGTGCCAGCAGCTTAAGGGGACAGGGGGCCCCTGGCTACACCTTC. The rearrangement links TRBV7-9 to TRBJ1-2; 12 bases map to TRBD1. Unmatched junction bases numbered 5, after V lost 2 bases and J lost 7 bases. This CDR3 contains 15 residues. The germline V gene encodes CDR1 SEHNR and CDR2 FQNEAQ (reference sequence).

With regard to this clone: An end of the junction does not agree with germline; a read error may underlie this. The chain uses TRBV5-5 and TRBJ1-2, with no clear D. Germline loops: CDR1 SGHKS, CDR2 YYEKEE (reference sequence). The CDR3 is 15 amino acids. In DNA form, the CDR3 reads TGTGCCAGCAGCTTAGGAATCACCTCTAATTATGGCTACACCTTC. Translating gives CASSLGITSNYGYTF. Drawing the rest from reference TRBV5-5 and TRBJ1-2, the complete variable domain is DAGVTQSPTHLIKTRGQQVTLRCSPISGHKSVSWYQQVLGQGPQFIFQYYEKEERGRGNFPDRFSARQFPNYSSELNVNALLLGDSALYLCASSLGITSNYGYTFGSGTRLTVV.

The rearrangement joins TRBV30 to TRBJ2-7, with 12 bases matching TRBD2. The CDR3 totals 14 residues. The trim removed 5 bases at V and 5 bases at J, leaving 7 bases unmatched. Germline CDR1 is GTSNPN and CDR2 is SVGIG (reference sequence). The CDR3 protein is CAWEGLAGRDEQYF. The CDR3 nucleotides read TGTGCCTGGGAGGGACTAGCGGGTCGGGACGAGCAGTACTTC.

CDR3 protein: CASSSWTGDSGYTF. The CDR3 coding sequence is TGTGCCAGCAGTTCTTGGACAGGGGATAGCGGCTACACCTTC. This rearrangement joins TRBV27 to TRBJ1-2; TRBD1 matches 9 bases. The CDR3 is 14 residues long. J lost 8 bases, V lost 4 bases, and 8 bases had no gene match. Germline-derived CDR1 and CDR2 are MNHEY and SMNVEV (reference sequence).

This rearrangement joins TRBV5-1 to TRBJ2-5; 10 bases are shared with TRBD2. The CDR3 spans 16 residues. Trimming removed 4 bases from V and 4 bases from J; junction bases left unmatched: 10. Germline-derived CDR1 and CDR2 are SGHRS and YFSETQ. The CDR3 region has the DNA TGCGCCAGCAGCCCCCTCTCTAGCGGGAGTGGAGAGACCCAGTACTTC. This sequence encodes CASSPLSSGSGETQYF.

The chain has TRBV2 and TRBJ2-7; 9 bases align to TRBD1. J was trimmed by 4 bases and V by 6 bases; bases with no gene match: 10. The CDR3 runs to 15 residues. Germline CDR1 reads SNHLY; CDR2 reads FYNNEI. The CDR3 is CASSPNRGLVYEQYF. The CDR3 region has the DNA TGTGCCAGCAGCCCCAACAGGGGGCTCGTGTACGAGCAGTACTTC.

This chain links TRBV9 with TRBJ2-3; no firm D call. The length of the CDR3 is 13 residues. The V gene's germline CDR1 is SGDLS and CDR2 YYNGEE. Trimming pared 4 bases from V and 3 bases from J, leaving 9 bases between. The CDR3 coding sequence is TGTGCCAGCAGCCGTCACGAGACAGATACGCAGTATTTT. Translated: CASSRHETDTQYF.

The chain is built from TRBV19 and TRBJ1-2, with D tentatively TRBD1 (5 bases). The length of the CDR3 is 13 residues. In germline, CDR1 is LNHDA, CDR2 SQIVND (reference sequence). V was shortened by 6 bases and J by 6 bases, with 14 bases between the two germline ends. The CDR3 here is CASRGREGNGYTF. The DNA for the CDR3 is TGTGCCAGTAGGGGGCGGGAGGGGAATGGCTACACCTTC. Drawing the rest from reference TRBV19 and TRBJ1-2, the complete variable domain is DGGITQSPKYLFRKEGQNVTLSCEQNLNHDAMYWYRQDPGQGLRLIYYSQIVNDFQKGDIAEGYSVSREKKESFPLTVTSAQKNPTAFYLCASRGREGNGYTFGSGTRLTVV.

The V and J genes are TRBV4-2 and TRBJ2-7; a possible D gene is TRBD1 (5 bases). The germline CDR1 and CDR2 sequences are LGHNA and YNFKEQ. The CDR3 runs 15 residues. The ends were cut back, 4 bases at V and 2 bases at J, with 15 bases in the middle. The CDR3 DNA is TGTGCCAGCAGCCGAGCAGTAGGACACACCTACGAGCAGTACTTC. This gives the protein CASSRAVGHTYEQYF.

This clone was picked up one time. This chain's CDR3 is CASSWTGSSYEQYF. CDR3 bases: TGTGCCAGCAGCTGGACAGGTAGCTCCTACGAGCAGTACTTC. The chain combines TRBV7-9 with TRBJ2-5, with 7 nucleotides matching TRBD1. The J call may be incorrect, as the DNA end agrees better with TRBJ2-7. Germline V gene data show CDR1 as SEHNR and CDR2 as FQNEAQ (reference sequence). This CDR3 region has 14 residues.

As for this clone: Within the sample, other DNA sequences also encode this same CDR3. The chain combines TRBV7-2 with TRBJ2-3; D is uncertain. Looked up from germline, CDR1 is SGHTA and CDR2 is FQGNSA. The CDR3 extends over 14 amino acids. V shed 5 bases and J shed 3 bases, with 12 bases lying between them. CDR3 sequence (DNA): TGTGCCAGCAGCCTACTTGGGGTGACAGATACGCAGTATTTT. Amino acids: CASSLLGVTDTQYF.

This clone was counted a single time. CDR3 sequence (DNA): TGTGCCGGGCAGGGGGTTACCGGGGAGCTGTTTTTT. This translates into CAGQGVTGELFF. The chain employs TRBV30 and TRBJ2-2, with TRBD1 identical over 7 bases. The CDR3 length is 12 residues. Trimming cost V 8 bases and J 5 bases; bases outside gene matches: 5. Germline V gene sequence: CDR1 GTSNPN, CDR2 SVGIG (reference sequence). The entire variable domain, with the rest obtained from reference TRBV30 and TRBJ2-2, is as follows: SQTIHQWPATLVQPVGSPLSLECTVEGTSNPNLYWYRQAAGRGLQLLFYSVGIGQISSEVPQNLSASRPQDRQFILSSKKLLLSDSGFYLCAGQGVTGELFFGEGSRLTVL.

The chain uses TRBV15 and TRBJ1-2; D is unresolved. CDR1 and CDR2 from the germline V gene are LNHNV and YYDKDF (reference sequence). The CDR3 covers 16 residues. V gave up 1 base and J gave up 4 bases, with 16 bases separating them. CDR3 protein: CATSRGVETWIYGYTF. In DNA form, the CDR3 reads TGTGCCACCAGCAGAGGTGTGGAGACCTGGATCTATGGCTACACCTTC.

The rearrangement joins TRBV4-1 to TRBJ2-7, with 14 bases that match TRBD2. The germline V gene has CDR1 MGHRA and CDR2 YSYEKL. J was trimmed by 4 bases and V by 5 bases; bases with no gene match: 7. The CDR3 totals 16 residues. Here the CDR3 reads CASSWPGTSGSYEQYF. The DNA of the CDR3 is TGCGCCAGCAGCTGGCCCGGGACTAGCGGGAGTTACGAGCAGTACTTC.

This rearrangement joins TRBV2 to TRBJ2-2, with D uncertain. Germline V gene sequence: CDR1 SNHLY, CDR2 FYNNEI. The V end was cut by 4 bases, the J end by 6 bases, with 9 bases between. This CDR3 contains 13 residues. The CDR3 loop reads CASSVQQSGELFF. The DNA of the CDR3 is TGTGCCAGCAGTGTCCAACAGTCCGGGGAGCTGTTTTTT.